Listed here are 9 T cell receptor beta chains from one sample, sequenced in a study of human T cells and chemical hapten exposure. Time point of the sample: patch test 1, 2 weeks after DPC sensitization. Treatment in this sample: therapeutic diphenylcyclopropenone sensitization with weekly scalp DPC. From the RACE reads, TCRdb called clonotypes with MiXCR, one entry per CDR3 protein. The data show around 69,000 distinct CDR3 sequences, around 10% seen once. The sequencing here drew on whole blood, taken in connection with sensitization to the hapten diphenylcyclopropenone (DPC). The receptors were gathered from a woman between 35 and 50 years old with alopecia areata. Some clones in this sample may be carry-over from other donors' samples.

This clonotype was observed a few times. The chain employs TRBV5-1 and TRBJ2-5; D possibly corresponds to TRBD1 (5 bases). Looked up from germline, CDR1 is SGHRS and CDR2 is YFSETQ. The CDR3 length is 14 residues. Trimming left V 4 bases short and J 0 bases short, with 10 bases between. The CDR3 spells CASSLSGYQETQYF. For the CDR3, the DNA is TGCGCCAGCAGCCTCTCAGGGTACCAAGAGACCCAGTACTTC.

This clonotype was found many times. The chain has TRBV4-3 and TRBJ2-7; 9 bases agree with TRBD2. CDR1 and CDR2 from the germline V gene are LGHNA and YSLEER. Losses at the gene ends were 2 bases for V and 6 bases for J; bases not matched to a gene: 8. The CDR3 is made up of 15 amino acids. CDR3 nucleotides: TGCGCCAGCAGCCAATCACCGGGACTAGCTCCCGAGCAGTACTTC. Residues: CASSQSPGLAPEQYF.

This chain connects TRBV6-7 to TRBJ1-3, with a possible D match to TRBD1 (6 bases). TRBV6-7 is designated an ORF whose function remains uncertain. The V and J ends lost 7 bases and 0 bases respectively, with 19 bases between them. The CDR3 extends over 17 amino acids. Here the CDR3 reads CASTPATGLLSGNTIYF. The CDR3, as DNA: TGTGCCAGCACCCCCGCGACAGGTTTGCTCTCTGGAAACACCATATATTTT.

This clonotype has a count of ten or more. V gene TRBV6-1 combines with J gene TRBJ1-2; TRBD1 is a possible D gene (6 bases). V was trimmed by 7 bases and J by 7 bases, leaving 16 bases between them. Germline CDR1 is MNHNS and CDR2 is SASEGT. This CDR3 is built from 13 residues. The CDR3 reads CASTARGKGGYTF. In DNA, the CDR3 is TGTGCCAGCACCGCGAGGGGGAAGGGTGGCTACACCTTC.

CDR3 in DNA: TGTGCCAGCAGCGGTCTATCGGGGAGGGGGCAGGGCGAGCAGTACTTC. Translation: CASSGLSGRGQGEQYF. The V gene is TRBV11-2, the J gene TRBJ2-7; D may correspond to TRBD1 or TRBD2 (7 bases each). Per the germline V gene, CDR1 is SGHAT and CDR2 is FQNNGV. Trimming stripped 5 bases from V and 6 bases from J, with 23 bases between. This CDR3 contains 16 residues. Supplemented by reference TRBV11-2 and TRBJ2-7, the full variable domain reads EAGVAQSPRYKIIEKRQSVAFWCNPISGHATLYWYQQILGQGPKLLIQFQNNGVVDDSQLPKDRFSAERLKGVDSTLKIQPAKLEDSAVYLCASSGLSGRGQGEQYFGPGTRLTVT.

There are many counts of this clonotype. The J gene is TRBJ2-1, the V gene TRBV9; D might be TRBD2 (6 bases). This CDR3 has 16 residues. With 3 bases removed from V and 9 bases from J, the gap between germline ends came to 22 bases. CDR1 SGDLS and CDR2 YYNGEE come from the germline V gene. The chain's CDR3 is CASSAGPEMRGPEQFF. The CDR3 DNA sequence: TGTGCCAGCAGCGCTGGGCCCGAAATGCGGGGCCCTGAGCAGTTCTTC.

This clonotype was detected ten times or more. This chain connects TRBV4-3 to TRBJ2-1, with 8 nucleotides matching TRBD2. With V trimmed by 1 base and J by 3 bases, 2 bases remained unmatched. Germline lookup yields CDR1 LGHNA and CDR2 YSLEER. CDR3 length: 15 amino acids. This chain's CDR3 is CASSQVGGVYNEQFF. CDR3 nucleotide sequence: TGCGCCAGCAGCCAAGTCGGGGGGGTCTACAATGAGCAGTTCTTC.

This clonotype is categorized as medium-sized (0.01 to 0.1%). The chain employs TRBV6-2 or TRBV6-3 and TRBJ1-1; D may be TRBD1 (5 bases). The germline gives CDR1 MNHEY, CDR2 SVGEGT. CDR3 size: 12 residues. V lost 8 bases and J 5 bases, leaving 12 bases between the germline ends. CDR3 sequence: CASLVGGTEAFF. The CDR3 DNA reads TGTGCCAGCCTGGTGGGGGGGACTGAAGCTTTCTTT.

Details on this clonotype: A much larger clone differs by one base, so this may be a read error. V usage is TRBV7-2 and J usage is TRBJ1-3, with D perhaps TRBD1 (6 bases). The CDR3 has 16 residues. CDR1 and CDR2 from the germline V gene are SGHTA and FQGNSA. In DNA, the CDR3 is TGTGCCAGCAGCTCGGACAGCCTTCACTCTGGAATCACCATATATTTT. The encoded protein is CASSSDSLHSGITIYF.